This T cell receptor beta chain was observed in a study of T cells in Graves' hyperthyroidism and ophthalmopathy. Amplified TCR beta CDR3 regions came from RNA transcripts. First-round RT-PCR of the TCR CDR3 relied on the HTBI primer set. Each CDR3 protein is one row after TCRdb ran MiXCR on the multiplex PCR reads. The profile covers fewer than 800,000 distinct CDR3 sequences, with about 15% appearing a single time and 8.4% taken by the ten largest. Each diagnosis drew on symptoms, thyroxine, TRAb, thyroid ultrasound and orbital computed tomography findings. As for this clonotype: Its antigen remains unidentified.

Notes on the study in general: Most expanded thyroid clonotypes above 0.001 also appeared in blood.

This TCR was recovered from a man between 18 and 29 years old with Graves' hyperthyroidism. The sample consisted of blood.

CDR3 bases: TGTGCCAGCAGCCAAGATTCTTGGGGACATAGCAATCAGCCCCAGCATTTT. Translated: CASSQDSWGHSNQPQHF. The chain has TRBV4-2 and TRBJ1-5; D is possibly TRBD1 (6 bases). The ends were cut back, 0 bases at V and 0 bases at J, with 12 bases in the middle. Germline assignment: CDR1 LGHNA and CDR2 YNFKEQ. CDR3 length: 17 residues.